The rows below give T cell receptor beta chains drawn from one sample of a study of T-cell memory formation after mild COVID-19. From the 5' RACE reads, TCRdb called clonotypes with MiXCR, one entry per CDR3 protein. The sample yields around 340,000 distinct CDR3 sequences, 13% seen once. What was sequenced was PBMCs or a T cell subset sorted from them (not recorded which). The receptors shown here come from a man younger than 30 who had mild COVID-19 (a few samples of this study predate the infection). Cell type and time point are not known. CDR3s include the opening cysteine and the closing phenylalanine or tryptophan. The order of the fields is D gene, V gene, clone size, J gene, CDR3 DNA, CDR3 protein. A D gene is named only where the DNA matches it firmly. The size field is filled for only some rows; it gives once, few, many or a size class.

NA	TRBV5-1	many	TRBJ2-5	TGCGCCAGCAGCTTTCGGGGCCTCGGTGCAGAGACCCAGTACTTC	CASSFRGLGAETQYF
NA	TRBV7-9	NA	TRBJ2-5	TGTGCCAGTCCGGGACTTGAGTACTTC	CASPGLEYF
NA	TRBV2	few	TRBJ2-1	TGTGCCAGCAGTGAAATTATGGGTTATGAGCAGTTCTTC	CASSEIMGYEQFF
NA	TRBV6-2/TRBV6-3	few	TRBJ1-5	TGTGCCAGCAGTTATGGCTCAGGAGCGATAACTCAGCCCCAGCATTTT	CASSYGSGAITQPQHF
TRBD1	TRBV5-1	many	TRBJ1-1	TGCGCCAGCAGCTTGAACAGGGGTGGCACTGAAGCTTTCTTT	CASSLNRGGTEAFF
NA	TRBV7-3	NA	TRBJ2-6	TGTGCCAGCAGCCCCAGTGGGACCGCGATCTCTGGGGCCAACGTCCTGACTTTC	CASSPSGTAISGANVLTF
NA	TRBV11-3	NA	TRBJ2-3	TGTGCCAGCAGCTCCACAGGGTTTGGAGATACGCAGTATTTT	CASSSTGFGDTQYF
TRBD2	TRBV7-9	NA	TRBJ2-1	TGTGCCAGCAGTTATCATAGCGGGGGCTCCAAGAGCTCCTACAATGAGCAGTTCTTC	CASSYHSGGSKSSYNEQFF
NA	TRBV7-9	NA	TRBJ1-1	TGTGCCAGCAGCTTGGGGGCCCAGGTCGGTGAAGCTTTCTTT	CASSLGAQVGEAFF
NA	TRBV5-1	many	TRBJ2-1	TGCGCCAGCAGCTTGGGAGACCCACCTAGGGATGAGCAGTTCTTC	CASSLGDPPRDEQFF
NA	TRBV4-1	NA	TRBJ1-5	TGCGCCAGCAGCCAAGTTTGGGGAACCAATCAGCCCCAGCATTTT	CASSQVWGTNQPQHF
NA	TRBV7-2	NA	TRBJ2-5	TGTGCCAGCAGCTTTGGCCCTTACCAAGAGACCCAGTACTTC	CASSFGPYQETQYF
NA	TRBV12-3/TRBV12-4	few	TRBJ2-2	TGTGCCAGCAGTCGGAGGCCAAACACCGGGGAGCTGTTTTTT	CASSRRPNTGELFF
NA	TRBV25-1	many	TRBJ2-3	TGTGCCAGCAGGGTAACAGATACGCAGTATTTT	CASRVTDTQYF
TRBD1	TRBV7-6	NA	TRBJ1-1	TGTGCCAGCAGCCTCCGGGACAGGAACACTGAAGCTTTCTTT	CASSLRDRNTEAFF
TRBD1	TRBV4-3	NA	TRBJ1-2	TGCGCCAGCAGCCGCTACGACAGGGAGGGGGGCTACACCTTC	CASSRYDREGGYTF
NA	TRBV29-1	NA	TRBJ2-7	TGCAGCGTCGGGCCGCACTACGAGCAGTACTTC	CSVGPHYEQYF
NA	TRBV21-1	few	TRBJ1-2	TGTGCCAGCAGCAAAGCGCGCCGGGATAAGAGGGCGCTGGGGGGCTACACCTTC	CASSKARRDKRALGGYTF
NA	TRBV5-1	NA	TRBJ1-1	TGCGCCAGCAGCTTCTCCAGGGGTAGGACTGAAGCTTTCTTT	CASSFSRGRTEAFF
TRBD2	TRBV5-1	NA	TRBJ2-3	TGCGCCAGCAGCTTGGACGGGGGGGCACGAGATACGCAGTATTTT	CASSLDGGARDTQYF
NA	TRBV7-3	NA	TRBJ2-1	TGTGCCAGCAGCTTATCCGGGGTCTCCTACAATGAGCAGTTCTTC	CASSLSGVSYNEQFF
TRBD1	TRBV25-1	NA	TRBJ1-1	TGTGCCAGCAGTGACCCGGACAGGGTTGTTTTCTTT	CASSDPDRVVFF